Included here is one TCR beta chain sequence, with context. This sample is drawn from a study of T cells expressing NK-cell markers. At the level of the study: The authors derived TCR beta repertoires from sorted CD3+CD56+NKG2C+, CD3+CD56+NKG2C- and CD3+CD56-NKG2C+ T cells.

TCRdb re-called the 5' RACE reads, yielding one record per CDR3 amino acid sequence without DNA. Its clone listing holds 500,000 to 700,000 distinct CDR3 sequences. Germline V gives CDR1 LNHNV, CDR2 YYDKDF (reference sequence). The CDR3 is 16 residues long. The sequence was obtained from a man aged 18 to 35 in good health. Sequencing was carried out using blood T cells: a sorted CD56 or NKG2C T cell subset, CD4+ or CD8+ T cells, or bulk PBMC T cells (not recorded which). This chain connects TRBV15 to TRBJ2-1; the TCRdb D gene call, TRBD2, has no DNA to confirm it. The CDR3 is CATSRGGPSSYNEQFF.